Listed here are 25 T cell receptor beta chains from one sample, sequenced in a study of blood T cell repertoires in COVID-19 (dated by TCRdb to 2018 to 2020). The library came from the immunoSEQ multiplex PCR assay. The source is immuneACCESS, and TCRdb retained only in-frame sequences with V and J called. Part of the clones is not carried over; for the studies checked, unresolved V genes explain less than half of this, and the remainder is unexplained. The sample table contains 300,000 to 450,000 clones; only one count was recorded for approximately 81% of them. Jointly, the top ten make up roughly 3.7% of the sample. The sequencing input was peripheral blood. The source of these receptors is a woman under 30 with acute or convalescent COVID-19.

The chain carries TRBV6-4 and TRBJ2-1; 15 bases line up with TRBD2. This CDR3 comprises 14 residues. With 8 bases clipped from V and 5 bases from J, the junction kept 1 base outside the gene matches. From germline, CDR1 is MRHNA and CDR2 SNTAGT. CDR3 loop: CASGTSGGHNEQFF. The DNA of the CDR3 is TGTGCCAGCGGGACTAGCGGGGGGCACAATGAGCAGTTCTTC.

The rearrangement links TRBV7-9 to TRBJ1-2, with D hard to call. Germline loops: CDR1 SEHNR, CDR2 FQNEAQ (reference sequence). V was trimmed by 5 bases and J by 6 bases, leaving 19 bases between them. CDR3 size: 15 residues. CDR3 loop: CASSPGTASGDGYTF. CDR3 in DNA: TGTGCCAGCAGCCCAGGCACGGCCTCCGGGGATGGCTACACCTTC.

V gene TRBV5-6 combines with J gene TRBJ2-7; the match to TRBD1 covers 7 bases. Germline V gene data show CDR1 as SGHDT and CDR2 as YYEEEE. The CDR3 has 15 residues. V lost 0 bases to trimming and J lost 2 bases; unmatched junction nucleotides: 5. CDR3 sequence (DNA): TGTGCCAGCAGCTTGGAGCGACAGGGCCCCTACGAGCAGTACTTC. Protein product: CASSLERQGPYEQYF.

This clone has a handful of counts. The chain links TRBV11-2 to TRBJ1-2; D is unresolved. The CDR3 runs 13 residues. Per germline, CDR1 SGHAT and CDR2 FQNNGV. Trimming removed 5 bases at V and 4 bases at J, with 11 bases between. The CDR3 DNA is TGTGCCAGCAGCCCTGATAGTTCCTATGGCTACACCTTC. Residues: CASSPDSSYGYTF.

The chain combines TRBV4-1 with TRBJ1-2; 9 nucleotides match TRBD1. In germline, CDR1 is MGHRA, CDR2 YSYEKL. The CDR3 has 15 residues. Unmatched junction bases numbered 2, after V lost 1 base and J lost 2 bases. CDR3 region: CASSQGGQGNYGYTF. CDR3 bases: TGCGCCAGCAGCCAAGGAGGACAGGGGAACTATGGCTACACCTTC.

The table lists this clone with a few counts. The rearrangement joins TRBV5-1 to TRBJ1-1; D may be TRBD1 (6 bases). The V end was cut by 4 bases, the J end by 7 bases, with 11 bases between. Germline loops: CDR1 SGHRS, CDR2 YFSETQ. The CDR3 contains 12 residues. The CDR3 spells CASSGTLGEAFF. The CDR3, as DNA: TGCGCCAGCAGCGGGACACTCGGTGAAGCTTTCTTT.

Here the CDR3 DNA reads TGCGCCAGCAGCTTGGAAGGGCGGGGTCCTAACTATGGCTACACCTTC. Translating it yields CASSLEGRGPNYGYTF. The rearrangement joins TRBV5-1 to TRBJ1-2; no firm D call. Trimming took 0 bases from V and 0 from J, leaving 12 bases between them. Germline loops: CDR1 SGHRS, CDR2 YFSETQ. This CDR3 is built from 16 residues.

The chain uses TRBV2 and TRBJ1-3, with TRBD1 identical over 8 bases. This CDR3 contains 15 residues. The ends lost 5 bases at V and 0 bases at J; junction bases unmatched: 3. Germline V gives CDR1 SNHLY, CDR2 FYNNEI. The CDR3 sequence is CASSRDRGSGNTIYF. In DNA, the CDR3 is TGTGCCAGCAGTCGTGACAGGGGCTCTGGAAACACCATATATTTT.

The chain employs TRBV11-2 and TRBJ2-5; D might be TRBD1 (6 bases). V lost 4 bases to trimming and J lost 2 bases, with 11 bases between them. Germline-derived CDR1 and CDR2 are SGHAT and FQNNGV. The CDR3 covers 14 residues. CDR3 sequence (DNA): TGTGCCAGCAGCTCTACAGGGTCGCAAGAGACCCAGTACTTC. Translated: CASSSTGSQETQYF.

The chain links TRBV12-5 to TRBJ1-3; D ambiguous. Trimming took 0 bases from V and 0 from J, leaving 18 bases between them. The CDR3 covers 19 residues. Per germline, CDR1 LGHNT and CDR2 FRNRAP. The CDR3 spells CASGLVPSFQASSGNTIYF. In nucleotides, the CDR3 is TGTGCTAGTGGTTTGGTACCTTCATTTCAGGCGAGCTCTGGAAACACCATATATTTT. The full variable domain, completed using reference TRBV12-5 and TRBJ1-3, is DARVTQTPRHKVTEMGQEVTMRCQPILGHNTVFWYRQTMMQGLELLAYFRNRAPLDDSGMPKDRFSAEMPDATLATLKIQPSEPRDSAVYFCASGLVPSFQASSGNTIYFGEGSWLTVV.

Only one count was recorded for this clone. The V and J genes are TRBV6-5 and TRBJ1-1; unclear D gene. The CDR3 spans 13 residues. Trimming removed 6 bases from V and 2 bases from J, with 10 bases in between. The germline V gene has CDR1 MNHEY and CDR2 SVGAGI. This CDR3 reads CASSIGINTEAFF. The CDR3 DNA reads as TGTGCCAGCAGCATCGGGATAAACACTGAAGCTTTCTTT.

The chain couples TRBV7-9 to TRBJ1-2; D uncertain. Germline V gene data show CDR1 as SEHNR and CDR2 as FQNEAQ (reference sequence). The CDR3 has 13 residues. Trimming took off 1 base at V and 8 bases at J, with 11 bases between the two ends. The CDR3 spells CASSLELGAGYTF. CDR3 bases: TGTGCCAGCAGCTTAGAATTAGGAGCGGGCTACACCTTC.

This chain uses TRBV2 with TRBJ2-5; 8 nucleotides match TRBD1. CDR3 length: 12 amino acids. V lost 8 bases to trimming and J lost 3 bases; unmatched junction nucleotides: 2. Germline CDR1 and CDR2: SNHLY and FYNNEI. The CDR3 DNA reads TGTGCCAGCGGACAGGGTAAAGAGACCCAGTACTTC. This translates into CASGQGKETQYF.

V is TRBV7-9 and J is TRBJ1-6; D is possibly TRBD1 (5 bases). V shed 5 bases and J shed 5 bases, with 10 bases lying between them. Germline loops: CDR1 SEHNR, CDR2 FQNEAQ (reference sequence). CDR3 size: 14 residues. The CDR3 nucleotides are TGTGCCAGCAGCAAAGGGGCCGATAATTCACCCCTCCACTTT. Translation: CASSKGADNSPLHF.

The J gene is TRBJ1-6, the V gene TRBV5-8; no clear D. The CDR3 extends over 16 amino acids. V gave up 1 base and J gave up 6 bases, with 14 bases separating them. CDR1 and CDR2 (germline): SGHTS, YDEGEE. The CDR3 loop is CASSLITTTPNSPLHF. CDR3 nucleotide sequence: TGTGCCAGCAGCTTGATAACAACCACCCCTAATTCACCCCTCCACTTT.

The CDR3, as DNA: TGCGCCAGCATGCCAGGGGCCGGTGAAAAACTGTTTTTT. It translates to CASMPGAGEKLFF. The rearrangement links TRBV5-1 to TRBJ1-4; weak D call: TRBD1 (6 bases). V gave up 6 bases and J gave up 7 bases, with 13 bases separating them. This CDR3 is 13 amino acids long. CDR1 is SGHRS and CDR2 is YFSETQ in the germline V gene.

This clone has a single count. The rearrangement links TRBV7-8 to TRBJ1-3, with 9 bases fitting TRBD1. CDR3 length: 15 residues. Trimming took 4 bases from V and 4 from J; bases not matched to a gene: 5. Germline CDR1 SGHVS, CDR2 FQNEAQ. The DNA for the CDR3 is TGTGCCAGCAGCTCTCACAGGGGGCGAGGAAACACCATATATTTT. It is translated as CASSSHRGRGNTIYF. Together with reference TRBV7-8 and TRBJ1-3, the CDR3 gives the full variable domain: GAGVSQSPRYKVAKRGQDVALRCDPISGHVSLFWYQQALGQGPEFLTYFQNEAQLDKSGLPSDRFFAERPEGSVSTLKIQRTQQEDSAVYLCASSSHRGRGNTIYFGEGSWLTVV.

V is TRBV27 and J is TRBJ1-2, with a tentative D call TRBD1 (5 bases). There are 13 residues in the CDR3. V lost 3 bases, J lost 4 bases, and 9 bases lay in between. The germline V gene has CDR1 MNHEY and CDR2 SMNVEV (reference sequence). The CDR3 here is CASSLRQSYGYTF. CDR3 DNA sequence: TGTGCCAGCAGTTTGAGACAGAGCTATGGCTACACCTTC.

The gene calls are TRBV11-2 and TRBJ2-3, with 8 bases aligning to TRBD2. CDR1 SGHAT and CDR2 FQNNGV come from the germline V gene. V lost 5 bases to trimming and J lost 3 bases; unmatched junction nucleotides: 10. The CDR3 is 16 residues long. CDR3 coding DNA: TGTGCCAGCAGCGGCGGCTTCGGGAGGGCAACAGATACGCAGTATTTT. Translated: CASSGGFGRATDTQYF.

The chain joins TRBV6-1 to TRBJ2-2; TRBD2 is a possible D gene (6 bases). V was trimmed by 0 bases and J by 1 base, leaving 6 bases between them. The CDR3 contains 15 residues. CDR1 is MNHNS and CDR2 is SASEGT in the germline V gene. CDR3 DNA sequence: TGTGCCAGCAGTGAAGCTAGCGGGAACACCGGGGAGCTGTTTTTT. Translating gives CASSEASGNTGELFF.

This clone was detected a few times. The chain links TRBV24-1 to TRBJ1-5; no reliable D call. CDR1 KGHDR and CDR2 SFDVKD come from the germline V gene. The CDR3 covers 16 residues. Trimming removed 4 bases at V and 0 bases at J, with 12 bases between. This chain's CDR3 is CATSDPRPYSNQPQHF. DNA of the CDR3: TGTGCCACCAGTGACCCGCGTCCCTATAGCAATCAGCCCCAGCATTTT.

This chain joins TRBV7-2 and TRBJ1-4; 9 nucleotides match TRBD1. The length of the CDR3 is 15 residues. Germline V CDR1 and CDR2: SGHTA, FQGNSA. The V and J ends lost 3 bases and 7 bases, in that order; junction bases with no gene match: 6. The CDR3 bases are TGTGCCAGCAGCTTCGACAGGGGGGGTGGTGAAAAACTGTTTTTT. Amino acid sequence: CASSFDRGGGEKLFF. The full variable domain, its missing parts supplied by reference TRBV7-2 and TRBJ1-4, is GAGVSQSPSNKVTEKGKDVELRCDPISGHTALYWYRQSLGQGLEFLIYFQGNSAPDKSGLPSDRFSAERTGGSVSTLTIQRTQQEDSAVYLCASSFDRGGGEKLFFGSGTQLSVL.

The chain carries TRBV3-1 (or the pseudogene TRBV3-2) and TRBJ2-1; the D is unclear. The CDR3 is 15 amino acids. Trimming removed 1 base at V and 4 bases at J, with 11 bases between. Germline V gene lookup returns CDR1 LGHDT and CDR2 YNNKEL (reference sequence). The CDR3 nucleotides are TGTGCCAGCAGCCAAGTTAGCCTTACTTACAATGAGCAGTTCTTC. It codes for CASSQVSLTYNEQFF.

This clone was recorded once. J is TRBJ2-2 and V is TRBV7-3; D unclear. With 0 bases removed from V and 2 bases from J, the gap between germline ends came to 7 bases. The V gene's germline CDR1 is SGHTA and CDR2 FQGTGA. The CDR3 has 15 amino acids. CDR3 sequence: CASSLTQINTGELFF. In DNA, the CDR3 is TGTGCCAGCAGCTTAACTCAGATAAACACCGGGGAGCTGTTTTTT.

V gene TRBV5-6 combines with J gene TRBJ1-4, with 7 bases matching TRBD1. The CDR3 length is 17 residues. CDR1 is SGHDT, CDR2 YYEEEE, per germline. V gave up 0 bases and J gave up 8 bases; unmatched junction bases: 13. In nucleotides, the CDR3 is TGTGCCAGCAGCTTGGAGGGGTACCGGGACAGTCGGGAAAAACTGTTTTTT. It specifies CASSLEGYRDSREKLFF.